This T cell receptor (beta chain) was identified during a study of metastatic and nonmetastatic thyroid tumors. Study-wide results and caveats: A significant increase in TCR beta diversity was reportedly seen in malignant thyroid tumors relative to benign nodules, in blood and tumor.

Sample share makes this clone medium-sized. Its antigen is unknown. Via MiXCR, TCRdb re-called the PCR reads. The sample contains around 15,000 clones, approximately 27% of which appear only once. Among the patients, none had received any treatment before thyroid surgery. The sequencing input was tumor tissue. This receptor was obtained from a female donor with papillary thyroid cancer or a benign thyroid nodule (not recorded which). Some clones in this sample may be carry-over from other donors' samples.

In DNA form, the CDR3 reads TGTGCCAGCAGTCGTCTAGCGGGGGGCCCCTTTTATGAGCAGTACTTC. Translated, it gives CASSRLAGGPFYEQYF. This chain connects TRBV6-1 to TRBJ2-7; TRBD2 matches at 11 bases. Germline V lookup: CDR1 MNHNS, CDR2 SASEGT. V was pared by 5 bases and J by 7 bases, with 13 bases of the junction left unmatched. This CDR3 contains 16 residues.